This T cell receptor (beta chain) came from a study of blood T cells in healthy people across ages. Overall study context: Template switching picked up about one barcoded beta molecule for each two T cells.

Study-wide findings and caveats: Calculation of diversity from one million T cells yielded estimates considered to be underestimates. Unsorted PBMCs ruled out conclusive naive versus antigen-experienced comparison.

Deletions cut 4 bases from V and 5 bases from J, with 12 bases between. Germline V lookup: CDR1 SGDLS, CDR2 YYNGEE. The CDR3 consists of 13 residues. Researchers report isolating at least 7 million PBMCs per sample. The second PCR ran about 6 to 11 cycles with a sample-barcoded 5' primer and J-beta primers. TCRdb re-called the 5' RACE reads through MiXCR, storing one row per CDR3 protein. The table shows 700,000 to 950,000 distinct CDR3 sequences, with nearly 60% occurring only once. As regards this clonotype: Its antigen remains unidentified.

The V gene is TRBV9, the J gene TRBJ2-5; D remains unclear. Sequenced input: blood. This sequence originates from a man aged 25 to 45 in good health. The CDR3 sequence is CASSPGPSETQYF. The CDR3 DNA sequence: TGTGCCAGCAGCCCAGGCCCCTCGGAGACCCAGTACTTC. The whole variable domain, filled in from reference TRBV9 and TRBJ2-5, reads DSGVTQTPKHLITATGQRVTLRCSPRSGDLSVYWYQQSLDQGLQFLIQYYNGEERAKGNILERFSAQQFPDLHSELNLSSLELGDSALYFCASSPGPSETQYFGPGTRLLVL.